This T cell receptor (beta chain) was sequenced for a study of T and B cells in COVID-19 patients. Findings and caveats of the study: Patients with COVID-19 reportedly showed strongly skewed T cell receptor beta variable and joining gene usage.

Germline loops: CDR1 MNHEY, CDR2 SVGAGI. The CDR3 runs to 14 residues. V shed 6 bases and J 7 bases; nucleotides not matched to a gene: 5. By sample share, this clonotype is large. What it recognizes is unknown. TRB was amplified from about 260-540 ng of blood genomic DNA. TRB rearrangements were amplified by multiplex PCR with BIOMED2 TRB-A/B primers. TCRdb independently ran MiXCR on the multiplex PCR reads; one entry per CDR3 protein. The sample has about 3,200 distinct CDR3 sequences, 22% seen once. V and J are TRBV6-5 and TRBJ2-1; 11 nucleotides agree with TRBD2. The sample comprised blood. The clonotype was recovered from a human donor with active COVID-19. DNA for the CDR3: TGTGCCAGCAGGACGGGACTAGCGGCTAATGAGCAGTTCTTC. Its translation: CASRTGLAANEQFF.